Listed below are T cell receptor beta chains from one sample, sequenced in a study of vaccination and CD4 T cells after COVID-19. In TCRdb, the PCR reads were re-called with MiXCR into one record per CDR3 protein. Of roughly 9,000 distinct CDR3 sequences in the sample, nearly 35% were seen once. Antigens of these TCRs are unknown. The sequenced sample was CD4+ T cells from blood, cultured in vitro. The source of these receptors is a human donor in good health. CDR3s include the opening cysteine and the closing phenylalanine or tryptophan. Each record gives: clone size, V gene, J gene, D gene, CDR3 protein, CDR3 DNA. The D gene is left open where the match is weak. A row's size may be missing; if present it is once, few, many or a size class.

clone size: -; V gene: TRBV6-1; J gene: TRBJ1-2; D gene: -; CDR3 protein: CASSSYGYTF; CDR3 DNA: TGTGCCAGCAGCTCTTATGGCTACACCTTC
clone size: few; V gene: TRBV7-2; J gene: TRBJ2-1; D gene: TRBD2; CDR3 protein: CASSLAGGIYNEQFF; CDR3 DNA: TGTGCCAGCAGCCTGGCGGGAGGGATCTACAATGAGCAGTTCTTC
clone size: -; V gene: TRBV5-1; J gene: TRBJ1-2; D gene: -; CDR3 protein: CASSLGQSSYGYTF; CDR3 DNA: TGCGCCAGCAGCTTGGGTCAGAGTAGCTATGGCTACACCTTC
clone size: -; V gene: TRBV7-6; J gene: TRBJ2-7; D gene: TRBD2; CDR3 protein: CASSLGSGRASYEQYF; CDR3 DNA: TGTGCCAGCAGCTTAGGTAGCGGGAGAGCGTCCTACGAGCAGTACTTC
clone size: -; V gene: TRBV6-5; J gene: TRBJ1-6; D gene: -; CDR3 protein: CASSYSRGGNSPLHF; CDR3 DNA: TGTGCCAGCAGTTACTCTAGGGGCGGGAATTCACCCCTCCACTTT
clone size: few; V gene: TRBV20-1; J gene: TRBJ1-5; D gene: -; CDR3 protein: CSAKTGSQPQHF; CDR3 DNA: TGCAGTGCCAAAACAGGGAGTCAGCCCCAGCATTTT
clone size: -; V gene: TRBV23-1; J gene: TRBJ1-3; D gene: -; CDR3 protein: CASSKNDARVGNTIYF; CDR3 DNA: TGCGCCAGCAGTAAAAATGACGCGAGGGTGGGAAACACCATATATTTT
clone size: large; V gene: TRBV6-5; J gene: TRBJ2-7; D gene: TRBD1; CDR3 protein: CASSYPGPGQGAYEQYF; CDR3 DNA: TGTGCCAGCAGTTACCCGGGACCGGGACAGGGGGCCTACGAGCAGTACTTC
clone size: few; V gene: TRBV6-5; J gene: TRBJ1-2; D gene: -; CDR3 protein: CASSFDRRGDYGYTF; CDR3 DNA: TGTGCCAGCAGTTTCGACCGTAGGGGGGACTATGGCTACACCTTC
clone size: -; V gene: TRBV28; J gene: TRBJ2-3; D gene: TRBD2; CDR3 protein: CASSLTSGPDTQYF; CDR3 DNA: TGTGCCAGCAGTTTAACTAGCGGACCCGATACGCAGTATTTT
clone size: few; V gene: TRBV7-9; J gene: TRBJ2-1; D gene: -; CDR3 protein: CASSLESRYNEQFF; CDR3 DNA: TGTGCCAGCAGCTTAGAGTCGAGATACAATGAGCAGTTCTTC
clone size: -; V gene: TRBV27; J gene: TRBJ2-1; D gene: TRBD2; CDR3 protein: CASSFLAGGRYNEQFF; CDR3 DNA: TGTGCCAGCAGTTTTCTAGCGGGAGGGCGATACAATGAGCAGTTCTTC
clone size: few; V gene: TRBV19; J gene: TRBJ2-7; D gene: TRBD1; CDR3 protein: CASSIQRTGIYEQYF; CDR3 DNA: TGTGCCAGTAGTATACAACGGACAGGGATCTACGAGCAGTACTTC
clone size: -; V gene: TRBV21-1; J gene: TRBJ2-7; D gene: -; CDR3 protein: CASSAWRAGVRKTYEQYF; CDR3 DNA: TGTGCCAGCAGCGCCTGGAGGGCGGGAGTGCGGAAAACCTACGAGCAGTACTTC
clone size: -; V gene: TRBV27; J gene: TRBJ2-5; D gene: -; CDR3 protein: CASSPWAALRIGETQYF; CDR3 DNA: TGTGCCAGCAGTCCATGGGCAGCTCTAAGGATAGGAGAGACCCAGTACTTC
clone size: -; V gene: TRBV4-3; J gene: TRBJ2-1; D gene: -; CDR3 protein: CASSQVGDGRFYNEQFF; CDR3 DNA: TGCGCCAGCAGCCAAGTTGGCGATGGCAGATTCTACAATGAGCAGTTCTTC
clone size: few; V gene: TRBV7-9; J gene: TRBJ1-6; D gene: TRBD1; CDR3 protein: CASSFGDRDNSPLHF; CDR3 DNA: TGTGCCAGCAGCTTTGGGGACAGGGATAATTCACCCCTCCACTTT
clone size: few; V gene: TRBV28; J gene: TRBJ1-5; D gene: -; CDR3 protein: CASSPLDLYSNQPQHF; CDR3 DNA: TGTGCCAGCAGTCCCCTCGATCTTTATAGCAATCAGCCCCAGCATTTT
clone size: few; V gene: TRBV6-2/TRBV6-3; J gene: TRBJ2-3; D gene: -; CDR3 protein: CASSGRSDTQYF; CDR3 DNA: TGTGCCAGCAGTGGAAGGTCAGATACGCAGTATTTT
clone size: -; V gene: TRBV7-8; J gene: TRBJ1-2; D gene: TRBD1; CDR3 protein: CASSFYRGPNYGYTF; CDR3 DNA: TGTGCCAGCAGCTTCTACAGGGGGCCCAACTATGGCTACACCTTC
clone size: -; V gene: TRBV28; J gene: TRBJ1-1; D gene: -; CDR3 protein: CASSSTPGLSFAAFF; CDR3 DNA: TGTGCCAGCAGTTCTACCCCGGGACTCTCGTTTGCAGCTTTCTTT
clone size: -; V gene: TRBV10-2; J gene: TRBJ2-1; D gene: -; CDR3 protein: CASYPGVDEQFF; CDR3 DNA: TGCGCCAGCTACCCTGGAGTAGATGAGCAGTTCTTC
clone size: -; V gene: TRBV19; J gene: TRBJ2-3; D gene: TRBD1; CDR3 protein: CASRDRGTDTQYF; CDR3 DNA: TGTGCCAGTAGGGACAGGGGAACAGATACGCAGTATTTT
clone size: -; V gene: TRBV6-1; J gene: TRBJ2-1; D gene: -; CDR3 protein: CASTLSPRLNEQFF; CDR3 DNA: TGTGCCAGCACCCTCTCCCCCCGTTTAAATGAGCAGTTCTTC
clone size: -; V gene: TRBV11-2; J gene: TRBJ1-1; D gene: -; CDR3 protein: CASSLDWGQRRTEAFF; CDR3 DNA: TGTGCCAGCAGCTTAGATTGGGGACAAAGGAGGACTGAAGCTTTCTTT
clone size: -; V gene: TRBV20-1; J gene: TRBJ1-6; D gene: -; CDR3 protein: CSALPGGVNSPLHF; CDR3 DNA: TGCAGTGCCCTCCCGGGAGGCGTCAATTCACCCCTCCACTTT
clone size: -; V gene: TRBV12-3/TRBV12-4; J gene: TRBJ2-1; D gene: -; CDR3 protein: CASTAPGPLSEQFF; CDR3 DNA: TGTGCCAGCACGGCCCCGGGGCCCCTAAGTGAGCAGTTCTTC
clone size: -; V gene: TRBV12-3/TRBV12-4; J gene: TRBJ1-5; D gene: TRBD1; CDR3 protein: CASSLSGGGNQPQHF; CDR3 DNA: TGTGCCAGCAGTTTGTCAGGGGGTGGAAATCAGCCCCAGCATTTT
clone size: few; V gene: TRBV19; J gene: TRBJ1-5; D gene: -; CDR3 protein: CASRRGGILPQHF; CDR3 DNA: TGTGCCAGTAGGCGCGGGGGGATTTTGCCCCAGCATTTT
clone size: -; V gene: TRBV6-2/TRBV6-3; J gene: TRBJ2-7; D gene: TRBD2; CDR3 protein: CASGLGLAGAQYF; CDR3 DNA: TGTGCCAGCGGACTTGGACTAGCGGGAGCACAATACTTC
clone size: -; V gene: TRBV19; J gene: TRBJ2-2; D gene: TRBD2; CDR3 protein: CASRPTGGGELFF; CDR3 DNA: TGTGCCAGTAGGCCGACGGGGGGCGGGGAGCTGTTTTTT
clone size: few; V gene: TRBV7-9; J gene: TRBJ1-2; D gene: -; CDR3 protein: CASSLGTAGKHYGYTF; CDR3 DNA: TGTGCCAGCAGCTTAGGGACAGCAGGGAAGCACTATGGCTACACCTTC
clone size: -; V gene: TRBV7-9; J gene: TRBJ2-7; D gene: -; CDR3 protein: CASSLMGDPEQYF; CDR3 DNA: TGTGCCAGCAGCTTAATGGGGGACCCCGAGCAGTACTTC
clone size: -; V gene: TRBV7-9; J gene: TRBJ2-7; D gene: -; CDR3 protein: CASSLFNEQYF; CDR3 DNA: TGTGCCAGCAGCTTGTTTAACGAGCAGTACTTC
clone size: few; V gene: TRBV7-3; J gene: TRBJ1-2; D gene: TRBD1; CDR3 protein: CASSLAGQGAGGYTF; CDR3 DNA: TGTGCCAGCAGCTTGGCGGGACAGGGGGCTGGCGGCTACACCTTC
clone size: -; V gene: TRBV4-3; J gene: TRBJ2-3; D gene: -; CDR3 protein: CASSQDAQRGTDTQYF; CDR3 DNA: TGCGCCAGCAGCCAAGATGCCCAGCGGGGCACAGATACGCAGTATTTT
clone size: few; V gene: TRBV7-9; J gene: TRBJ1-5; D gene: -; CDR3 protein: CASSLEAQQGPQHF; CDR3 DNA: TGTGCCAGCAGCTTAGAAGCGCAACAGGGGCCCCAGCATTTT
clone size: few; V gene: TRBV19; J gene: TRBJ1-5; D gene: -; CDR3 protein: CASSIEGGTQPQHF; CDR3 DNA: TGTGCCAGTAGTATAGAGGGGGGCACTCAGCCCCAGCATTTT
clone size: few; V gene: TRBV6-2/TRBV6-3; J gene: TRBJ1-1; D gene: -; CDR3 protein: CASSYPIGHNTEAFF; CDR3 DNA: TGTGCCAGCAGTTACCCTATCGGCCATAACACTGAAGCTTTCTTT
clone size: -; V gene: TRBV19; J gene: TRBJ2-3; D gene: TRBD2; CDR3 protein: CASSTQLAGGPGDTQYF; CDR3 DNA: TGTGCCAGTAGTACCCAACTAGCGGGAGGGCCAGGAGATACGCAGTATTTT
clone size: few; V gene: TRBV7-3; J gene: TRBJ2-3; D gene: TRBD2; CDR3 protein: CASSLTPGTSEMTDTQYF; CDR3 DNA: TGTGCCAGCAGCTTAACCCCCGGGACTAGTGAGATGACAGATACGCAGTATTTT
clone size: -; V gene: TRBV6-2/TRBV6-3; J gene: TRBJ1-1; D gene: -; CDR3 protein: CASSSNPGNTEAFF; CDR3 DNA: TGTGCCAGCAGTTCGAACCCAGGGAACACTGAAGCTTTCTTT
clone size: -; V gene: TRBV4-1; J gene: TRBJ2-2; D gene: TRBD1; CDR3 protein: CASSQDRAQSTGELFF; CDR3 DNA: TGCGCCAGCAGCCAGGACAGGGCCCAATCCACCGGGGAGCTGTTTTTT
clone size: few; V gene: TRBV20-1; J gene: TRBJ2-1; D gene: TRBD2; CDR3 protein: CSASPSGRAESYNEQFF; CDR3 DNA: TGCAGTGCTAGTCCTAGCGGGAGGGCCGAATCCTACAATGAGCAGTTCTTC
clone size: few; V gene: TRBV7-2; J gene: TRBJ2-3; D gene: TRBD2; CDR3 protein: CASSLASGSGSSHTQYF; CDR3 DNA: TGTGCCAGCAGCTTAGCGAGTGGTAGCGGGAGCTCCCATACGCAGTATTTT
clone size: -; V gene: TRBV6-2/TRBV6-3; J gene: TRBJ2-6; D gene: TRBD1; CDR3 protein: CASSYTGTAYSGANVLTF; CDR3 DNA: TGTGCCAGCAGTTACACAGGGACAGCATACTCTGGGGCCAACGTCCTGACTTTC
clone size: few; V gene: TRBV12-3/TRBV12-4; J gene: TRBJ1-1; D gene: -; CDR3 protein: CASSFGRLRTEAFF; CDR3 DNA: TGTGCCAGCAGTTTCGGGCGGTTAAGGACTGAAGCTTTCTTT
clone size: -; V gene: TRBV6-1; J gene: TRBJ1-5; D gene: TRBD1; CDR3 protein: CASRHQDRGNNQPQHF; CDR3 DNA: TGTGCCAGCAGACATCAGGACAGGGGGAACAATCAGCCCCAGCATTTT
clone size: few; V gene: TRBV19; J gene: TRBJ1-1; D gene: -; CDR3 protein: CASSIVEGVAFF; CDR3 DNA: TGTGCCAGTAGTATAGTTGAAGGGGTTGCTTTCTTT
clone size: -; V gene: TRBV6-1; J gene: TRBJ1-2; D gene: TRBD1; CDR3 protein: CASRSGTASYGYTF; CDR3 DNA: TGTGCCAGCAGATCCGGGACAGCTAGCTATGGCTACACCTTC
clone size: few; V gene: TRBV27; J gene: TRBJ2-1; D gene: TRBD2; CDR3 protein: CASSLRVGTSVNEQFF; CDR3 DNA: TGTGCCAGCAGTTTAAGAGTTGGGACTAGCGTTAATGAGCAGTTCTTC
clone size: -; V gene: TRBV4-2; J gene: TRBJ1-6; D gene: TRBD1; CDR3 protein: CASSREWGQGNSPLHF; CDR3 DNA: TGTGCCAGCAGCCGAGAATGGGGACAGGGTAATTCACCCCTCCACTTT
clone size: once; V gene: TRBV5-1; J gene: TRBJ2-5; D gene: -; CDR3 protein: CASSGSGRETQYF; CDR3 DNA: TGCGCCAGCAGCGGTTCGGGCCGAGAGACCCAGTACTTC
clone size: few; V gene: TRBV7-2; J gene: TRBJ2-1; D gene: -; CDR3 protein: CASRLVRGNEQFF; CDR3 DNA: TGTGCCAGCAGGTTAGTTCGCGGGAATGAGCAGTTCTTC
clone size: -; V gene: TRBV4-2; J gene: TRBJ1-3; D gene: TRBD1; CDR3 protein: CASSQGQGRNTIYF; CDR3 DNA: TGTGCCAGCAGCCAGGGACAGGGACGAAACACCATATATTTT
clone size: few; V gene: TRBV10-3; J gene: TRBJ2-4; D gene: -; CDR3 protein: CAISESTVAIQYF; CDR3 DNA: TGTGCCATCAGTGAGTCTACAGTAGCCATTCAGTACTTC
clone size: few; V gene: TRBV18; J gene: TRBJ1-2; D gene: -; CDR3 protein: CASSQVDENYGYTF; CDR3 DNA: TGTGCCAGCTCACAGGTGGACGAGAACTATGGCTACACCTTC
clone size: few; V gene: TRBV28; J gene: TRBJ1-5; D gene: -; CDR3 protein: CASSPAGQPQHF; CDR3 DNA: TGTGCCAGCAGTCCTGCGGGTCAGCCCCAGCATTTT